One and the same sample provided the 30 T cell receptor beta chains below, sequenced in a study of shared clonotypes between healthy human individuals. The naive CD8 subset, CD45RO-negative cells positively selected for CCR7, excluded terminally differentiated effector memory CD45RA+ cells. Using immunoSEQ multiplex PCR, the repertoire was profiled, and TCRdb retains in-frame clones only, with some absent. The sample has roughly 2.1 million clones, around 93% seen once. Sequencing input: naive CD8+ T cells from PBMCs. These receptors came from a man aged 18 to 29 in good health. Some clones in this sample may be carry-over from other donors' samples.

The V call is TRBV27, the J call TRBJ2-1; D remains ambiguous. V lost 7 bases and J 0 bases, leaving 13 bases between the germline ends. Germline CDR1 reads MNHEY; CDR2 reads SMNVEV (reference sequence). This CDR3 contains 15 residues. The CDR3 bases are TGTGCCAGCAAACGCCCGTGGACCTCCTACAATGAGCAGTTCTTC. It specifies CASKRPWTSYNEQFF.

The chain is built from TRBV28 and TRBJ2-7; 9 nucleotides line up with TRBD1. V was clipped by 4 bases and J by 3 bases; unmatched bases: 7. Germline V CDR1 and CDR2: MDHEN, SYDVKM. The CDR3 totals 15 residues. The CDR3, as DNA: TGTGCCAGCAGTTCGGACAGGGGATTCGGCTACGAGCAGTACTTC. Translation gives CASSSDRGFGYEQYF.

As for this clone: This specimen includes other DNA sequences encoding the same CDR3. The chain has TRBV18 and TRBJ2-7, with a possible D match to TRBD2 (6 bases). Trimming cost V 3 bases and J 3 bases, with 6 bases left between them. CDR1 KGHSH and CDR2 LQKENI come from the germline V gene. The CDR3 totals 12 residues. The CDR3: CASSPEGYEQYF. CDR3 nucleotide sequence: TGTGCCAGCTCACCGGAGGGCTACGAGCAGTACTTC.

The rearrangement uses TRBV28 and TRBJ2-1; unclear D gene. The V gene lost 7 bases and the J gene lost 6 bases, with 16 bases spanning the gap. The germline V gene has CDR1 MDHEN and CDR2 SYDVKM. The CDR3 extends over 14 amino acids. The CDR3 is CASKPLAWVNEQFF. The DNA of the CDR3 is TGTGCCAGCAAACCCCTCGCGTGGGTCAATGAGCAGTTCTTC.

The gene calls are TRBV28 and TRBJ1-4; 10 positions match TRBD1. The CDR3 sequence is 17 residues long. Germline CDR1 MDHEN, CDR2 SYDVKM. The V gene end was trimmed by 5 bases and the J gene end by 1 base; junction bases not matched to a gene: 7. Here the CDR3 DNA reads TGTGCCAGCAGTCCCCGGGACAGGGGAGGAACTAATGAAAAACTGTTTTTT. Residues: CASSPRDRGGTNEKLFF.

This clone was seen more than once but under ten times. V and J are TRBV10-3 and TRBJ1-1; no clear D gene. Trimming took 3 bases from V and 0 from J, leaving 8 bases between them. The CDR3 has 14 amino acids. Germline V gene lookup returns CDR1 ENHRY and CDR2 SYGVKD. DNA for the CDR3: TGTGCCATCAGTGACGAGCGGATGAACACTGAAGCTTTCTTT. Translated: CAISDERMNTEAFF.

The V call is TRBV7-8, the J call TRBJ2-5; D is undetermined. Germline loops: CDR1 SGHVS, CDR2 FQNEAQ. The CDR3 extends over 12 amino acids. Trimming pared 1 base from V and 5 bases from J, leaving 5 bases between. DNA for the CDR3: TGTGCCAGCAGCTTAGTGGACGAGACCCAGTACTTC. It is translated as CASSLVDETQYF.

J is TRBJ1-1 and V is TRBV4-1; 7 nucleotides line up with TRBD1. Per the germline V gene, CDR1 is MGHRA and CDR2 is YSYEKL. CDR3 length equals 19 residues. V gave up 3 bases and J gave up 0 bases; unmatched junction bases: 16. The CDR3 region is CASSHPRQGEMMMNTEAFF. Here the CDR3 DNA reads TGCGCCAGCAGCCATCCACGGCAGGGGGAAATGATGATGAACACTGAAGCTTTCTTT.

V is TRBV9 and J is TRBJ1-1, with 7 bases lining up with TRBD1. From germline, CDR1 is SGDLS and CDR2 YYNGEE. V dropped 7 bases and J dropped 2; count of bases not matched to a gene: 11. CDR3 length: 15 amino acids. Here the CDR3 reads CASDPIGTVNTEAFF. CDR3 DNA: TGTGCCAGCGACCCAATTGGGACAGTCAACACTGAAGCTTTCTTT.

This clone came up a few times. The sample contains more than one DNA sequence encoding this CDR3. The chain is built from TRBV29-1 and TRBJ2-1; D is possibly TRBD1 (6 bases). Trimming shortened V by 3 bases and J by 1 base, and 10 bases separated the two germline ends. The CDR3 consists of 14 residues. The germline V gene encodes CDR1 SQVTM and CDR2 ANQGSEA. The CDR3 loop reads CSVEGQGSYNEQFF. CDR3 in DNA: TGCAGCGTTGAGGGGCAGGGGTCCTACAATGAGCAGTTCTTC.

This sequence joins TRBV5-4 and TRBJ2-3; no definite D call. The CDR3 extends over 14 amino acids. With 3 bases removed from V and 4 bases from J, the gap between germline ends came to 12 bases. Germline V gives CDR1 SGHNT, CDR2 YYREEE (reference sequence). CDR3 sequence (DNA): TGTGCCAGCAGCTCCCTCGGGCCGGCAGATACGCAGTATTTT. Its translation: CASSSLGPADTQYF.

V and J are TRBV5-8 and TRBJ2-1, with unresolved D. This CDR3 is built from 12 residues. Trimming left V 3 bases short and J 6 bases short, with 7 bases between. Germline CDR1 and CDR2: SGHTS and YDEGEE. CDR3 DNA: TGTGCCAGCAGCTCCCCCGGCAATGAGCAGTTCTTC. This codes for CASSSPGNEQFF.

The chain links TRBV9 to TRBJ1-1; D is possibly TRBD1 (5 bases). This CDR3 contains 15 residues. Per the germline V gene, CDR1 is SGDLS and CDR2 is YYNGEE. V gave up 3 bases and J gave up 2 bases, with 14 bases separating them. The CDR3 here is CASSAGPGLNTEAFF. CDR3 nucleotides: TGTGCCAGCAGCGCGGGGCCAGGGCTTAACACTGAAGCTTTCTTT.

The V gene is TRBV29-1, the J gene TRBJ2-3, with D hard to call. The CDR3 consists of 13 residues. In germline, CDR1 is SQVTM, CDR2 ANQGSEA. Trimming took 0 bases from V and 2 from J, leaving 6 bases between them. The CDR3 DNA is TGCAGCGTTGAAGACGGCCCCACAGATACGCAGTATTTT. It specifies CSVEDGPTDTQYF.

CDR3 residues: CASSLSMGQGSNEQYF. CDR3 coding DNA: TGTGCCAGCAGTTTATCAATGGGACAGGGAAGCAACGAGCAGTACTTC. This chain links TRBV27 with TRBJ2-7; 9 bases agree with TRBD1. CDR1 and CDR2 (germline): MNHEY, SMNVEV (reference sequence). The CDR3 is 16 amino acids. V gave up 0 bases and J gave up 5 bases; unmatched junction bases: 8.

This chain connects TRBV27 to TRBJ1-5; 8 bases agree with TRBD1. From germline, CDR1 is MNHEY and CDR2 SMNVEV (reference sequence). J lost 7 bases, V lost 3 bases, and 5 bases had no gene match. CDR3 size: 14 residues. The CDR3 DNA reads as TGTGCCAGCAGTTTCAGGGGGCTTGGACAGCCCCAGCATTTT. Residues: CASSFRGLGQPQHF.

J is TRBJ2-1 and V is TRBV7-9; D gene unclear. Trimming cost V 5 bases and J 4 bases, with 12 bases left between them. CDR3 length equals 14 residues. The germline V gene has CDR1 SEHNR and CDR2 FQNEAQ (reference sequence). The CDR3 protein is CASSQRTEYNEQFF. The CDR3 region has the DNA TGTGCCAGCAGCCAAAGGACCGAATACAATGAGCAGTTCTTC.

The chain has TRBV2 and TRBJ1-2; TRBD1 agrees at 7 bases. The CDR3 has 16 amino acids. Germline V lookup: CDR1 SNHLY, CDR2 FYNNEI. V gave up 4 bases and J gave up 4 bases; unmatched junction bases: 12. CDR3 in DNA: TGTGCCAGCAGTGTTTTAGGGGTGACAGGGCCCTATGGCTACACCTTC. Protein: CASSVLGVTGPYGYTF.

The J gene is TRBJ2-1, the V gene TRBV2; no clear D gene. The CDR3 extends over 11 amino acids. Germline V gene sequence: CDR1 SNHLY, CDR2 FYNNEI. V lost 4 bases and J lost 7, with 5 bases in between. The CDR3 DNA is TGTGCCAGCAGTGGGGCGAATGAGCAGTTCTTC. Its protein product is CASSGANEQFF.

This clone appeared once. The CDR3 DNA follows: TGTGCCAGCCGTCCTTGGGGGCCCGATACGCAGTATTTT. This codes for CASRPWGPDTQYF. The rearrangement uses TRBV28 and TRBJ2-3; D possibly corresponds to TRBD1 (6 bases). Trimming pared 8 bases from V and 6 bases from J, leaving 15 bases between. The CDR3 is made up of 13 amino acids. The germline V gene encodes CDR1 MDHEN and CDR2 SYDVKM.

The chain has TRBV10-2 and TRBJ2-5; the D gene is possibly TRBD2 (5 bases). TRBJ2-7 explains the end of the DNA better; the J call may be wrong. This CDR3 spans 13 amino acids. Per the germline V gene, CDR1 is WSHSY and CDR2 is SAAADI. CDR3 coding DNA: TGCGCCTCAGGAGGACGACCCGGGAACGAGCAGTACTTC. Translating gives CASGGRPGNEQYF.

This rearrangement joins TRBV14 to TRBJ1-1; D uncertain. The CDR3 contains 17 residues. Trimming cost V 4 bases and J 4 bases, with 22 bases left between them. Germline V gives CDR1 SGHDN, CDR2 FVKESK. The DNA of the CDR3 is TGTGCCAGCAGCCCCCGTATGTGGGTATCAGCGGGCACTGAAGCTTTCTTT. As protein: CASSPRMWVSAGTEAFF.

The chain is built from TRBV27 and TRBJ1-1; D may be TRBD1 (6 bases). CDR1 MNHEY and CDR2 SMNVEV come from the germline V gene (reference sequence). This CDR3 is 14 amino acids long. Trimming shortened V by 3 bases and J by 1 base, and 9 bases separated the two germline ends. The CDR3 reads CASSFETGNTEAFF. In DNA, the CDR3 is TGTGCCAGCAGTTTCGAGACAGGGAACACTGAAGCTTTCTTT.

In this sample, this clone turned up once. V and J are TRBV27 and TRBJ1-1; 8 bases match TRBD1. Trimming took 5 bases from V and 7 from J; bases not matched to a gene: 9. This CDR3 comprises 14 residues. The germline CDR1 and CDR2 sequences are MNHEY and SMNVEV (reference sequence). CDR3 amino acids: CASSVRGHSDEAFF. CDR3 sequence (DNA): TGTGCCAGCAGTGTCAGGGGGCATTCGGATGAAGCTTTCTTT.

This clone occurred once. The sample carries other DNA sequences with the same CDR3. The chain uses TRBV27 and TRBJ2-7; a weak D match, TRBD2 (5 bases). CDR3 length equals 13 residues. V was cut by 3 bases and J by 2 bases, with 8 bases left in between. The germline V gene encodes CDR1 MNHEY and CDR2 SMNVEV (reference sequence). CDR3 in DNA: TGTGCCAGCAGTTTGACCGGGACCTACGAGCAGTACTTC. Its protein is CASSLTGTYEQYF.

On this clone: The sample has other DNA sequences that encode this CDR3 too. V usage is TRBV9 and J usage is TRBJ2-2, with 8 bases matching TRBD1. The CDR3 contains 16 residues. Trimming took 0 bases from V and 1 from J; bases not matched to a gene: 2. Germline lookup yields CDR1 SGDLS and CDR2 YYNGEE. CDR3 nucleotides: TGTGCCAGCAGCGTAGTAGGGACAGGGAACACCGGGGAGCTGTTTTTT. It encodes CASSVVGTGNTGELFF.

The chain combines TRBV30 with TRBJ2-7; D is tentatively TRBD1 or TRBD2 (5 bases each). V lost 2 bases, J lost 6 bases, and 8 bases lay in between. Per the germline V gene, CDR1 is GTSNPN and CDR2 is SVGIG (reference sequence). The CDR3 loop spans 11 amino acids. In DNA form, the CDR3 reads TGTGCCTGGAGTATCGGGACCGAGCAGTACTTC. Encoded protein: CAWSIGTEQYF.

With regard to this clone: An end of the junction differs from the germline gene, which may be a read error. The rearrangement uses TRBV7-9 and TRBJ1-1; TRBD1 might be the D (5 bases). This CDR3 spans 15 amino acids. Germline values: CDR1 SEHNR, CDR2 FQNEAQ (reference sequence). This chain's CDR3 is CASSLGLGVKTEAFF. Here the CDR3 DNA reads TGTGCCAGCAGCTTAGGTCTAGGGGTGAAGACTGAAGCTTTCTTT.

This sequence joins TRBV6-5 and TRBJ2-5; 8 bases are shared with TRBD1. The germline V gene encodes CDR1 MNHEY and CDR2 SVGAGI. Trimming cost V 5 bases and J 5 bases; bases outside gene matches: 7. The CDR3 contains 14 residues. The CDR3 here is CASSPTGESETQYF. The CDR3, as DNA: TGTGCCAGCAGTCCGACAGGGGAAAGCGAGACCCAGTACTTC.

Of note for this clone: The same CDR3 can be traced to other DNA sequences in this sample. The rearrangement links TRBV19 to TRBJ2-7; D not certain. Germline V gives CDR1 LNHDA, CDR2 SQIVND (reference sequence). The CDR3 covers 13 residues. Trimming left V 3 bases short and J 2 bases short, with 8 bases between. The CDR3 protein is CASSMTATYEQYF. As DNA, the CDR3 is TGTGCCAGTAGTATGACTGCCACCTACGAGCAGTACTTC.